This T cell receptor (beta chain) was recorded in a study of cytomegalovirus exposure and HLA in healthy donors (dated by TCRdb to 2016 to 2017). In the study overall: An earlier analysis of roughly 500 of the donors reported 276 Gb of sequence data and around 110 million unique TCR beta sequences obtained from roughly 170 million T cells. In a later genetic analysis, genome-wide SNP genotypes for about 60% of the 666 donors were used, and that subset was treated as a discovery cohort. High-throughput TCR immunosequencing, statistical association of individual TCRs with disease status, and machine learning were combined to predict cytomegalovirus infection status. Several DR-DQ haplotypes were treated as single units for association and clustering because of strong linkage in the cohort. Rather than using new phenotypic data, the later analysis identified candidate immune exposures from TCR beta sequences and from how often those sequences occurred across donors. Donor age, sex, ethnicity and CMV serostatus were compiled together with the repertoire data. To decide whether each TCR beta V gene segment behaved as functional or pseudogenic, an earlier analysis of fewer than 750 of the donors relied on high-throughput TCR beta sequencing. Using immunosequencing, the study profiled T cell repertoires from 500 to 800 subjects and related those repertoires to cytomegalovirus serostatus. Among roughly 400 genotyped donors of the cohort, an average of about 240,000 unique TCR beta nucleotide sequences was sequenced per donor, of which 15% to 20% were non-productive. Both class I and class II loci were covered by HLA typing, at four-digit resolution. All discovery cohort repertoires had been generated using a single sequencing platform. In addition to the first cohort of 666 subjects, a separate validation cohort of 120 different subjects was used. The study was designed to test whether signatures of past pathogen exposure could be identified by cataloging public T cell receptors. The genetic ancestry cluster associated with self-reported Caucasian donors included 81% of the roughly 360 genotyped donors. The number of typed donors differed by locus: about 620-640 for A, B, C, DRB1 and DQB1; 500 to 550 for DQA1; 606 for DPA1; and about 450 for DPB1. In a later analysis, previously published TCR beta repertoires from some 640 donors were re-analyzed and high-resolution HLA genotyping was added so that TCR occurrence patterns could be studied. About 300 gigabases of sequencing data and around 80 million unique TCR sequences made up an early release that covered some 640 HLA-typed donors. What the work shows at the level of the full study, not this receptor alone: When HLA alleles, especially DR and DQ, strongly co-occurred, TCR associations were difficult to assign to individual alleles. Most CMV-associated TCR beta chains appeared to be HLA-restricted in a later analysis, and the HLA associations seemed to be driven largely by CMV exposure. Only TCR beta chains were sequenced in this cohort, and the absence of alpha or paired-chain data limited detectable features. The sequencing pipeline was judged likely to have produced a cluster of highly shared sequence variants as a technical artifact. Compared with equally common non-associated chains, HLA-associated TCR beta chains in a later analysis were more clonally expanded and had lower generation probabilities. A total of around 150 TCR beta chains were listed by the study as associated with cytomegalovirus. According to a later analysis, TCR association rates differed among HLA loci, with DRB1 alleles showing the most associated TCRs and HLA-C alleles showing the fewest. It was suggested by the authors that the approach could potentially be generalized to other disease states and immunological phenotypes. A further reported finding was that TCR beta sequences accurately predicted the HLA-A and HLA-B alleles for most subjects in the first cohort. Because counts were too low, under 20 rarely observed V segments, including chromosome 9 orphons, were left out of the earlier analysis of about 620 of the donors. Correlated functional status among segregating V segments might reflect linkage disequilibrium, but an unknown experimental factor could not be ruled out. Immune exposure information for the cohort was limited to CMV serostatus. HLA typing was unavailable for some donors at each locus, so association tests used only the typed subset. Across donors, most TCR sequences were observed very rarely, whereas some public TCRs were present in many individuals. The classifier was reported to diagnose cytomegalovirus status with high specificity and sensitivity in both the original cohort and the validation cohort. A later genetic analysis associated a missense DCLRE1C variant with V-gene and J-gene trimming of TCR beta chains, and an independent cohort replicated the association. In vitro tests confirmed that a few of the cytomegalovirus-associated TCR beta chains recognize cytomegalovirus antigens. Broadly in line with IMGT annotations, most TCR beta V segments showed up in productive rearrangements about 87% or about 30% of the time in an earlier analysis of 450 to 750 of the donors. The presence/absence analyses assumed that sequencing depth was roughly uniform across donors, and that assumption may not be true. In a later analysis, several top co-occurrence clusters were reported to appear linked to parvovirus B19, influenza, CMV and Epstein-Barr virus. Compared with the approximately 700-donor mean, donors in an Asian-associated ancestry cluster had fewer N-insertions in productive TCRs, according to a later genetic analysis. In a later analysis, around 17,000 TCR beta sequences were associated with specific HLA alleles at a false discovery rate of 0.05.

As regards this clone: This clone's antigen is unknown. The sample holds no much larger clone one base away, and base qualities are not on file.

The cohort consisted of 666 healthy bone marrow donors. At the time of sampling, every cohort member was nominally healthy, though immune exposures that went unrecorded were likely present. The donor was CMV seronegative and belonged to the group of under 400 seronegative cohort members. Each donor provided a peripheral blood sample, and peripheral blood mononuclear cells were used for TCR beta sequencing. The Qiagen DNeasy Blood Extraction Kit was used to extract genomic DNA from the blood cell samples. Receptors were amplified or captured by the immunoSEQ multiplex PCR assay. For the multiplex PCR, a mixture combining 60 forward primers for TCR Vbeta segments and 13 reverse primers for TCR Jbeta segments was used. The CDR3 region of rearranged TCR beta genes was amplified from genomic DNA with a multiplex PCR assay. On the Illumina HiSeq System, the amplified TCR beta libraries were sequenced as 87-base-pair reads. The authors' pipeline ran thus. A later analysis counted about 82 million unique TCR beta chains across the 550 to 800 repertoires, and roughly 9.9 million of these chains were shared by at least two donors. Raw reads were error-corrected and collapsed into unique sequences with a nearest-neighbor algorithm that merged closely related sequences to remove PCR and sequencing errors. To assign V, D and J gene segments, CDR3 sequences were aligned to IMGT reference sequences. For a sequence to be retained, at least a six-nucleotide match to both a V gene segment and a J gene segment was required. A rearrangement counted as productive if the CDR3 had no stop codons and remained in frame with V and J, and every other rearrangement counted as non-productive. CDR3 was defined by IMGT convention, running from the second conserved V-encoded cysteine to the conserved J-encoded phenylalanine. Sequences without an unambiguous match to a single V gene segment were excluded from the earlier analysis of about 600 of the donors. An earlier analysis of approximately 590 of the donors classified V segments as functional when productive rearrangements were above 56.7% and as segregating when the standard deviation between donors was above 5%. A statistical classification framework was built for diagnosing cytomegalovirus status from the catalog of TCR beta chain sequences. In a later analysis, TCR nucleotide sequences were compared against IMGT/GENE-DB human TR gene sequences so that V and J genes could be assigned. Using the TCRdist pipeline, a later analysis assigned CDR3 sequences along with most-parsimonious VDJ recombination scenarios. In a later analysis, every TCR beta chain was defined by the combination of its CDR3 amino acid sequence and its V-gene family, and reads without a unique V-gene family were dropped. As a way to deal with suspected cross-contamination and a sequencing artifact, a later analysis dropped 450 to 600 nucleotide sequences that were highly shared and had low generation probability. In a later analysis, a clonal expansion index was calculated for each public chain from normalized within-repertoire ranks of inferred template counts. A later analysis computed generation probabilities with a VDJ recombination model fitted to out-of-frame rearrangements, and checked the results against IGoR. A later analysis scored TCR-TCR, TCR-HLA and TCR-CMV co-occurrence with hypergeometric tests, applying a repertoire-size bias correction to TCR pairs. To estimate false discovery rates, a later analysis permuted the HLA or CMV assignments 20 times. In a later analysis, co-occurring TCRs were grouped using DBSCAN, and TCRdist sequence similarity was added for clustering within HLA-allele-positive subsets. Repertoires with fewer than 30,000 or more than 120,000 public chains, plus five repertoires with anomalous nucleotide sharing, were excluded from co-occurrence clustering. TCRdb took over this immuneACCESS table, retaining in-frame rearrangements with V and J assigned. Such tables are incomplete; in checked studies, under half of the missing clones stem from an unresolved V gene, and the remainder is unexplained. The V and J calls and clone size come from that table; D and trimming were worked out from the DNA. For this sample there are about 130,000 clones; approximately 78% appear just once. The ten most abundant clones make up approximately 1.1% of the sample.

This clonotype originated in a woman in her 30s in good health and CMV-seronegative. Source material: PBMCs.

The CDR3 corresponds to CASRPITGGAEKLFF. The base sequence is TGTGCCAGTAGGCCTATTACAGGGGGCGCGGAAAAACTGTTTTTT. The chain is encoded by TRBV19 joined to TRBJ1-4, and TRBD1 aligns with 9 junction nucleotides. The germline V gene (reference sequence) supplies CDR1 LNHDA and CDR2 SQIVND. Here V drops 6 bases and J drops 8 bases, and the junction holds 10 bases not matched to any gene. The CDR3 runs 15 residues from the cysteine to the phenylalanine. CDR3 DNA only is kept here, 45 bases in frame from base 1. Outside the CDR3, residues come from the reference TRBV19 and TRBJ1-4 proteins, so the full variable domain is: DGGITQSPKYLFRKEGQNVTLSCEQNLNHDAMYWYRQDPGQGLRLIYYSQIVNDFQKGDIAEGYSVSREKKESFPLTVTSAQKNPTAFYLCASRPITGGAEKLFFGSGTQLSVL.